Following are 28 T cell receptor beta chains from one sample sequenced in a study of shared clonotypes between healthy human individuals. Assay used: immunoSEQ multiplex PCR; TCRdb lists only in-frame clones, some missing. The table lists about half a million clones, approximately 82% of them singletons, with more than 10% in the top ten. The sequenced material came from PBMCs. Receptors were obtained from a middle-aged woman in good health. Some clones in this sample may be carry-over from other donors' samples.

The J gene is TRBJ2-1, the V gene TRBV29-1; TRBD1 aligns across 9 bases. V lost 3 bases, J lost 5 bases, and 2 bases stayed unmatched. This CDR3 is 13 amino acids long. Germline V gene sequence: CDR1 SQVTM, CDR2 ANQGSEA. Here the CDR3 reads CSVEGQGNNEQFF. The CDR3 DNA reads TGCAGCGTTGAGGGACAGGGCAACAATGAGCAGTTCTTC.

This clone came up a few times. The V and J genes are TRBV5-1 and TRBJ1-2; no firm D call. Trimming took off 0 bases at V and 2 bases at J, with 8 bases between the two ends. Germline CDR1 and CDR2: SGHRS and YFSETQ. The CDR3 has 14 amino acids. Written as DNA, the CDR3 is TGCGCCAGCAGCTTGGAACAGACGAACTATGGCTACACCTTC. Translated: CASSLEQTNYGYTF.

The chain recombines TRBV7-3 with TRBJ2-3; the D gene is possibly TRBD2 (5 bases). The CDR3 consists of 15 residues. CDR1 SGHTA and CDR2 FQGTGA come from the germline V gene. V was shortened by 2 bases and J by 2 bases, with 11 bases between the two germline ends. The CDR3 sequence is CASSLDPGFTDTQYF. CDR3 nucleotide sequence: TGTGCCAGCAGCTTAGACCCGGGGTTCACAGATACGCAGTATTTT.

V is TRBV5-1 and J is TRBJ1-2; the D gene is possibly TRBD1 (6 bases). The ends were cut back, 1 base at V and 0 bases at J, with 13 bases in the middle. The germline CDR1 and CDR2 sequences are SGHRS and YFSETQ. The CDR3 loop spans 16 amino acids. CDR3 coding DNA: TGCGCCAGCAGCTTGAGTGGGGGGCCGGCTAACTATGGCTACACCTTC. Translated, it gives CASSLSGGPANYGYTF. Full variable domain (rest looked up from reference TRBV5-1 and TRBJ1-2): KAGVTQTPRYLIKTRGQQVTLSCSPISGHRSVSWYQQTPGQGLQFLFEYFSETQRNKGNFPGRFSGRQFSNSRSEMNVSTLELGDSALYLCASSLSGGPANYGYTFGSGTRLTVV.

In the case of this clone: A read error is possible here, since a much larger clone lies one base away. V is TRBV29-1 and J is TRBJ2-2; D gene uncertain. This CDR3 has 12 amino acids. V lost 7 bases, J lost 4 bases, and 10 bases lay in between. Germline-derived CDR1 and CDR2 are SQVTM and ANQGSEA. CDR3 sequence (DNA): TGCAGCGGTAGGTGGAGCACCGGGGAGCTGTTTTTT. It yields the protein CSGRWSTGELFF.

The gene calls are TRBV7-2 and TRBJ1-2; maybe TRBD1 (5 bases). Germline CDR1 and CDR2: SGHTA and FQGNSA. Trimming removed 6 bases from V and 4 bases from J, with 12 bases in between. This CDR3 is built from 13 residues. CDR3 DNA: TGTGCCAGCAGTTACCTGGGGGTCTATGGCTACACCTTC. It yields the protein CASSYLGVYGYTF.

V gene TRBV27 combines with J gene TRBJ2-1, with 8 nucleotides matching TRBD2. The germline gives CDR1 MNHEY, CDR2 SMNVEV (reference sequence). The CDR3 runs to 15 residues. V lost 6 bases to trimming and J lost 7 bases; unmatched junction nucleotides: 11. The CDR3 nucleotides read TGTGCCAGCAGCCGAAGCCCGGGAGGGAGGAATGAGCAGTTCTTC. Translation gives CASSRSPGGRNEQFF.

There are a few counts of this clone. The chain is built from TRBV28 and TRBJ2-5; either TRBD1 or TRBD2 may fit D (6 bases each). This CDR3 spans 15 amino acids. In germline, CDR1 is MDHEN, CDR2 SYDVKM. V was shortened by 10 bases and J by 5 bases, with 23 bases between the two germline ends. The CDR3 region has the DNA TGTGCCACCTATGGCTGGGGGGCGTTAGGGGAGACCCAGTACTTC. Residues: CATYGWGALGETQYF.

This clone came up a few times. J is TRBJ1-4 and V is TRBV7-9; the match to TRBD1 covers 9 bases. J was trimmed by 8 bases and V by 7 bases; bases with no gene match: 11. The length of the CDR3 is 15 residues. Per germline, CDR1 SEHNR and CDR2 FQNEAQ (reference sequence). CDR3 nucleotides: TGTGCCAGCACCGGGACAGGGTTCGGGGTAGAAAAACTGTTTTTT. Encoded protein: CASTGTGFGVEKLFF.

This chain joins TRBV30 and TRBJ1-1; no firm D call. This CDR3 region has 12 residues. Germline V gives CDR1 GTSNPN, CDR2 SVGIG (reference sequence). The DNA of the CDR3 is TGTTGCCTTAGACGAAGGAACACTGAAGCTTTCTTT. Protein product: CCLRRRNTEAFF.

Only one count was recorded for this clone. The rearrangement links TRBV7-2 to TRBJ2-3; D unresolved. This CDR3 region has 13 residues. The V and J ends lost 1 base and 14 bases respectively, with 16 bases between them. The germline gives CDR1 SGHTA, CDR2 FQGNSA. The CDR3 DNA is TGTGCCAGCAGCTTAGTCTTGGCCGGTACAGCGTATTTT. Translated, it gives CASSLVLAGTAYF.

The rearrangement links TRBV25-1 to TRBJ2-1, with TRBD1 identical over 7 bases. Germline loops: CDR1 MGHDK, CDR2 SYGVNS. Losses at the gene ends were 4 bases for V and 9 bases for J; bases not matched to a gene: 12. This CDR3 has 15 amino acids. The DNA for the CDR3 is TGTGCCAGCAGTGCTTGGGGGCTACAGGGGTCTGAGCAGTTCTTC. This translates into CASSAWGLQGSEQFF.

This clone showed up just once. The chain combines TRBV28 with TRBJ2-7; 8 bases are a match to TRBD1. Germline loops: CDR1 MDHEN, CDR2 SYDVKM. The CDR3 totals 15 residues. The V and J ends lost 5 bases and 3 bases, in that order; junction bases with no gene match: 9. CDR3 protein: CASSGGQGDNYEQYF. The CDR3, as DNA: TGTGCCAGCAGTGGTGGACAGGGTGATAACTACGAGCAGTACTTC.

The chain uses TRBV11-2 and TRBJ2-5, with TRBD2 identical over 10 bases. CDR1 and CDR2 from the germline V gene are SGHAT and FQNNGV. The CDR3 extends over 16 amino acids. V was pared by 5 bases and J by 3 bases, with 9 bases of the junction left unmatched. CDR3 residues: CASSRRGLADEETQYF. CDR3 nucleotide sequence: TGTGCCAGCAGCCGAAGAGGACTAGCGGACGAAGAGACCCAGTACTTC. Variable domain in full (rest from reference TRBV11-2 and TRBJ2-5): EAGVAQSPRYKIIEKRQSVAFWCNPISGHATLYWYQQILGQGPKLLIQFQNNGVVDDSQLPKDRFSAERLKGVDSTLKIQPAKLEDSAVYLCASSRRGLADEETQYFGPGTRLLVL.

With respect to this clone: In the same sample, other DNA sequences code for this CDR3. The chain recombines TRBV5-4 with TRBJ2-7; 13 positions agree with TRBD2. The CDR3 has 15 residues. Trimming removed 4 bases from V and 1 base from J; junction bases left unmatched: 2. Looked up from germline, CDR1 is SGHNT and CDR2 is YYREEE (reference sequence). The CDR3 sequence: CASSPGLAGSYEQYF. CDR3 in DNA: TGTGCCAGCAGCCCGGGACTAGCGGGATCCTACGAGCAGTACTTC.

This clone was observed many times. CDR3 protein: CSASGTERYEQYF. The CDR3 DNA follows: TGCAGCGCATCCGGGACAGAGCGCTACGAGCAGTACTTC. The chain is built from TRBV29-1 and TRBJ2-7; 7 bases are a match to TRBD1. The germline V gene has CDR1 SQVTM and CDR2 ANQGSEA. CDR3 length: 13 residues. The J segment lost 3 bases and the V segment lost 7 bases, leaving 9 bases of the junction unmatched.

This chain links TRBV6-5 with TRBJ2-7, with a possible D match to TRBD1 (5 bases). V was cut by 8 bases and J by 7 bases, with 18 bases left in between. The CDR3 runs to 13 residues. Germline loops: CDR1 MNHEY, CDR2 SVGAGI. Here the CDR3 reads CASRRQGTKEQYF. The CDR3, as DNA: TGTGCCAGCCGACGGCAGGGAACTAAGGAGCAGTACTTC.

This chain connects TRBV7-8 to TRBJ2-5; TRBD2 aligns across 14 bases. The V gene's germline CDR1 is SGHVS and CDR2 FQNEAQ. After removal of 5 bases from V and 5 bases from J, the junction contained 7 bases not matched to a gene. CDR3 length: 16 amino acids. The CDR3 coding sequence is TGTGCCAGCAGCCTGACTAGCGGGAGGGCCGGGGAGACCCAGTACTTC. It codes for CASSLTSGRAGETQYF.

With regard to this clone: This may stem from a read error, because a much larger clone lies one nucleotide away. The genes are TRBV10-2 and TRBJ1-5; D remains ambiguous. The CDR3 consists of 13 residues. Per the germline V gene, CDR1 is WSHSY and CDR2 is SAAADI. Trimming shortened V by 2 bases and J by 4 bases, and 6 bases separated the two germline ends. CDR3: CASSERLNQPQHF. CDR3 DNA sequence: TGCGCCAGCAGTGAGCGGTTAAATCAGCCCCAGCATTTT.

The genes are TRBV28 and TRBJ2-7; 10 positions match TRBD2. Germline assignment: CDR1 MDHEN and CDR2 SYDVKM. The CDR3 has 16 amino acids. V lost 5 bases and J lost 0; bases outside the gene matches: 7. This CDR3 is CASSLVASGSSYEQYF. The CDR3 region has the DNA TGTGCCAGCAGTCTCGTCGCTAGCGGGAGCTCCTACGAGCAGTACTTC.

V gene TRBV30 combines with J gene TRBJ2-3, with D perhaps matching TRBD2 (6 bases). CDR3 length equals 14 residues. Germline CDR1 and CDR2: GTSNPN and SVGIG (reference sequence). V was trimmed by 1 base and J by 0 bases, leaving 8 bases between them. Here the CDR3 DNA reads TGTGCCTGGAGTGGGGGGACTAGCACAGATACGCAGTATTTT. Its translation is CAWSGGTSTDTQYF.

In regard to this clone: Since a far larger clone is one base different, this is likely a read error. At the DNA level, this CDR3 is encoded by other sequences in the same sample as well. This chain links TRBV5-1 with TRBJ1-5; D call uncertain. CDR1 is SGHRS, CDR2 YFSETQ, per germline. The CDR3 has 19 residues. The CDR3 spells CASSPPQARPEHSNQPQHF. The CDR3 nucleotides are TGCGCCAGCAGCCCTCCCCAGGCCCGACCCGAACATAGCAATCAGCCCCAGCACTTT.

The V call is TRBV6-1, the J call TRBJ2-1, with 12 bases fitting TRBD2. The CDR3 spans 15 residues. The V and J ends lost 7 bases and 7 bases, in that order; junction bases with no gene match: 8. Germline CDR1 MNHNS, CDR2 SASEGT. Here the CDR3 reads CASNPLAGGVNEQFF. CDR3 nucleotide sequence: TGTGCCAGCAATCCACTAGCGGGAGGTGTAAATGAGCAGTTCTTC.

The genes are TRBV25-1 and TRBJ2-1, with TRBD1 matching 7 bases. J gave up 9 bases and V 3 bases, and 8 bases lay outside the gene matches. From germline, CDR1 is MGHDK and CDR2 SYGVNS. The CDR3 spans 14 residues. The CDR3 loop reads CASSERGRVGEQFF. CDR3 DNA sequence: TGTGCCAGCAGTGAGAGGGGGCGGGTTGGTGAGCAGTTCTTC. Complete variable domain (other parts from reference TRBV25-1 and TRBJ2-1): EADIYQTPRYLVIGTGKKITLECSQTMGHDKMYWYQQDPGMELHLIHYSYGVNSTEKGDLSSESTVSRIRTEHFPLTLESARPSHTSQYLCASSERGRVGEQFFGPGTRLTVL.

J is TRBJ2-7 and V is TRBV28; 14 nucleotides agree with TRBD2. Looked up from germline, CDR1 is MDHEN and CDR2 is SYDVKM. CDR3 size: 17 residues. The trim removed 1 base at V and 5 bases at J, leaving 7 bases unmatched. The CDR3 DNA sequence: TGTGCCAGCAGTTTATCCTCAGGGACTAGCGGGAGCGACGAGCAGTACTTC. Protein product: CASSLSSGTSGSDEQYF. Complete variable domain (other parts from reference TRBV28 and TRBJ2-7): DVKVTQSSRYLVKRTGEKVFLECVQDMDHENMFWYRQDPGLGLRLIYFSYDVKMKEKGDIPEGYSVSREKKERFSLILESASTNQTSMYLCASSLSSGTSGSDEQYFGPGTRLTVT.

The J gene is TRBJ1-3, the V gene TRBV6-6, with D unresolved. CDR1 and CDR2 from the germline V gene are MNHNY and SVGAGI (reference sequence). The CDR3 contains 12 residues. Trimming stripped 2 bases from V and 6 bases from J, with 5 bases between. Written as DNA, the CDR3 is TGTGCCAGCAGTTACCTTGAAAACACCATATATTTT. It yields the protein CASSYLENTIYF.

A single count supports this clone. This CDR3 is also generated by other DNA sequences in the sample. CDR3 sequence reads: CASSGTGTYGYTF. In DNA form, the CDR3 reads TGTGCCAGCAGTGGAACAGGGACCTACGGCTACACCTTC. The gene calls are TRBV2 and TRBJ1-2; the D gene is possibly TRBD1 (6 bases). The germline CDR1 and CDR2 sequences are SNHLY and FYNNEI. This CDR3 is 13 amino acids long. V was trimmed by 4 bases and J by 8 bases, leaving 14 bases between them.

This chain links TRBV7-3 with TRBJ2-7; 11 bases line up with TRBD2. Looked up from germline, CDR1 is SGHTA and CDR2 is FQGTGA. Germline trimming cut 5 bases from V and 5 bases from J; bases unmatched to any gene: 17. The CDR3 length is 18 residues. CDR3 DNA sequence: TGTGCCAGCAGCGGAGGGACTAGCGGCCCTCCTGAGGAGAACGAGCAGTACTTC. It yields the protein CASSGGTSGPPEENEQYF.